The 28 T cell receptor beta chains below all came from one sample that was sequenced in a study of cytomegalovirus exposure and HLA in healthy donors (dated by TCRdb to 2015 to 2018). Library preparation employed the immunoSEQ multiplex PCR assay. For the multiplex PCR, a mixture combining 60 forward primers for TCR Vbeta segments and 13 reverse primers for TCR Jbeta segments was used. Imported from immuneACCESS, the table was reduced by TCRdb to in-frame sequences with V and J called. These copies leave out some clones; in studies compared against another copy, an unresolved V gene accounts for under half, and the cause of the remainder is not known. This sample holds 200,000 or so clones; approximately 80% were observed only once. The ten largest make up about 2.4% of the sample. Sequenced: PBMCs. The receptor set was obtained from a woman in her forties or fifties in good health and CMV-seropositive.

CDR3: CAISESGASPLHF. The CDR3 nucleotides read TGTGCCATCAGTGAGTCGGGGGCCTCACCCCTCCACTTT. V usage is TRBV10-3 and J usage is TRBJ1-6, with D possibly being TRBD1 (6 bases). The CDR3 is 13 residues long. Germline CDR1 ENHRY, CDR2 SYGVKD. Trimming cost V 0 bases and J 10 bases, with 7 bases left between them.

The J gene is TRBJ1-5, the V gene TRBV6-6; D not resolved. CDR3 length: 14 residues. The V gene lost 5 bases and the J gene lost 0 bases, with 8 bases spanning the gap. The V gene's germline CDR1 is MNHNY and CDR2 SVGAGI (reference sequence). The CDR3 nucleotides are TGTGCCAGCAGTCGCGGTCGTAGCAATCAGCCCCAGCATTTT. It translates to CASSRGRSNQPQHF.

CDR3 nucleotide sequence: TGTGCCAGCAGAGACAGTTTATACACCGGGGAGCTGTTTTTT. Translation: CASRDSLYTGELFF. This chain connects TRBV6-1 to TRBJ2-2; maybe TRBD1 (5 bases). CDR3 length: 14 amino acids. The V and J ends lost 6 bases and 3 bases respectively, with 11 bases between them. In germline, CDR1 is MNHNS, CDR2 SASEGT.

This clone was picked up a small number of times. The chain has TRBV5-6 and TRBJ2-7; unclear D gene. This CDR3 comprises 14 residues. From germline, CDR1 is SGHDT and CDR2 YYEEEE. Between the trimmed V and J ends, which lost 1 base and 2 bases, there was a span of 10 bases. CDR3 protein: CASSLRSKAYEQYF. CDR3 coding DNA: TGTGCCAGCAGCTTGCGGTCGAAAGCCTACGAGCAGTACTTC.

The chain uses TRBV4-2 and TRBJ1-2, with 12 bases matching TRBD1. The junction had 4 bases not matched to a gene; V was cut back by 1 base and J by 7 bases. The germline gives CDR1 LGHNA, CDR2 YNFKEQ. The CDR3 consists of 15 residues. This chain's CDR3 is CASSQGDRGLFGYTF. In DNA, the CDR3 is TGTGCCAGCAGCCAAGGGGACAGGGGGCTTTTTGGCTACACCTTC.

The gene calls are TRBV7-3 and TRBJ2-7; TRBD1 agrees at 10 bases. The CDR3 is 15 residues long. The V gene's germline CDR1 is SGHTA and CDR2 FQGTGA. The V segment lost 2 bases and the J segment 3 bases; nucleotides outside the gene matches: 4. The CDR3 reads CASSLEGDRGYEQYF. The CDR3 DNA follows: TGTGCCAGCAGCTTAGAGGGGGACAGGGGCTACGAGCAGTACTTC.

The chain is built from TRBV28 and TRBJ2-4, with TRBD1 as a possible D gene (5 bases). The CDR3 is 16 residues long. Germline V gives CDR1 MDHEN, CDR2 SYDVKM. Trimming stripped 3 bases from V and 4 bases from J, with 16 bases between. The CDR3 coding sequence is TGTGCCAGCAGTTTCATGGATCGGACAAATAAAAACATTCAGTACTTC. As protein: CASSFMDRTNKNIQYF.

With regard to this clone: One end of the junction varies from germline; a read error may be responsible. The V and J genes are TRBV4-1 and TRBJ1-1; no reliable D call. CDR3 length equals 15 residues. Looked up from germline, CDR1 is MGHRA and CDR2 is YSYEKL. The CDR3 sequence: CASSQENRQNTEAFF. In nucleotides, the CDR3 is TGTGCCAGCAGCCAAGAGAACAGACAGAACACTGAAGCTTTCTTT.

J is TRBJ1-2 and V is TRBV4-1; 9 bases fit TRBD1. The junction had 16 bases not matched to a gene; V was cut back by 4 bases and J by 7 bases. The CDR3 is 17 residues long. CDR1 and CDR2 from the germline V gene are MGHRA and YSYEKL. Written as DNA, the CDR3 is TGCGCCAGCAGCCCCTCCGTACAGGGGGCATTTCAGGGTGGCTACACCTTC. Translated, it gives CASSPSVQGAFQGGYTF.

This chain links TRBV27 with TRBJ2-7; maybe TRBD1 (7 bases). The CDR3 has 14 amino acids. V lost 6 bases and J 4 bases, leaving 16 bases between the germline ends. Germline V gene data show CDR1 as MNHEY and CDR2 as SMNVEV (reference sequence). DNA for the CDR3: TGTGCCAGCAGCGCGGGACAGCAATCTTACGAGCAGTACTTC. This encodes CASSAGQQSYEQYF.

V and J are TRBV9 and TRBJ2-2, with 7 bases identical to TRBD2. This CDR3 is built from 16 residues. Germline CDR1 is SGDLS and CDR2 is YYNGEE. J lost 5 bases, V lost 0 bases, and 7 bases had no gene match. The CDR3 nucleotides are TGTGCCAGCAGCGTAGAGCCGTGGGGGGGGACCGGGGAGCTGTTTTTT. Protein product: CASSVEPWGGTGELFF.

This rearrangement joins TRBV6-1 to TRBJ1-1; 11 positions agree with TRBD1. V lost 6 bases, J lost 11 bases, and 8 bases stayed unmatched. Germline V CDR1 and CDR2: MNHNS, SASEGT. This CDR3 comprises 13 residues. The CDR3 DNA is TGTGCCAGCAGCCTAGCAGGGACAGGGGGTGCTTTCTTT. Its protein product is CASSLAGTGGAFF.

V gene TRBV4-3 combines with J gene TRBJ1-2; no firm D call. Germline values: CDR1 LGHNA, CDR2 YSLEER. The CDR3 extends over 15 amino acids. V lost 0 bases to trimming and J lost 8 bases, with 16 bases between them. The CDR3 sequence is CASSQEPEALQGYTF. DNA for the CDR3: TGCGCCAGCAGCCAAGAACCGGAGGCCCTCCAAGGCTACACCTTC.

V and J are TRBV18 and TRBJ2-1, with 12 bases fitting TRBD2. This CDR3 is 18 amino acids long. Germline CDR1 reads KGHSH; CDR2 reads LQKENI. V was pared by 3 bases and J by 4 bases, with 10 bases of the junction left unmatched. CDR3 region: CASSPGTSGSRAYNEQFF. CDR3 sequence (DNA): TGTGCCAGCTCACCTGGGACTAGCGGGTCCCGCGCTTACAATGAGCAGTTCTTC. The full variable domain, with the rest looked up from reference TRBV18 and TRBJ2-1, is NAGVMQNPRHLVRRRGQEARLRCSPMKGHSHVYWYRQLPEEGLKFMVYLQKENIIDESGMPKERFSAEFPKEGPSILRIQQVVRGDSAAYFCASSPGTSGSRAYNEQFFGPGTRLTVL.

The chain couples TRBV6-1 to TRBJ1-4; 10 positions match TRBD1. V shed 5 bases, J shed 8 bases, and the junction held 8 bases outside the gene matches. The CDR3 length is 15 residues. In germline, CDR1 is MNHNS, CDR2 SASEGT. The CDR3 protein is CASSRAGTGAEKLFF. For the CDR3, the DNA is TGTGCCAGCAGTAGAGCCGGGACAGGGGCCGAAAAACTGTTTTTT.

The gene calls are TRBV6-5 and TRBJ2-3; TRBD1 matches 8 bases. The J segment lost 2 bases and the V segment lost 2 bases, leaving 3 bases of the junction unmatched. The CDR3 runs 15 residues. Germline CDR1 is MNHEY and CDR2 is SVGAGI. CDR3 sequence (DNA): TGTGCCAGCAGTTACGGGACAGGACCCACAGATACGCAGTATTTT. It yields the protein CASSYGTGPTDTQYF.

The chain couples TRBV7-9 to TRBJ2-3, with a weak D call TRBD2 (6 bases). Germline CDR1 and CDR2: SEHNR and FQNEAQ (reference sequence). The length of the CDR3 is 13 residues. The germline V and J ends were trimmed by 5 bases and 6 bases, with 12 bases remaining between them. The CDR3 nucleotides are TGTGCCAGCAGCCATACTAGCCCCGATACGCAGTATTTT. This translates into CASSHTSPDTQYF. The entire variable domain, with the rest obtained from reference TRBV7-9 and TRBJ2-3, is as follows: DTGVSQNPRHKITKRGQNVTFRCDPISEHNRLYWYRQTLGQGPEFLTYFQNEAQLEKSRLLSDRFSAERPKGSFSTLEIQRTEQGDSAMYLCASSHTSPDTQYFGPGTRLTVL.

V is TRBV7-9 and J is TRBJ1-4; tentative D call: TRBD1 (6 bases). V dropped 1 base and J dropped 7 bases, with 13 bases sitting between them. CDR1 and CDR2 from the germline V gene are SEHNR and FQNEAQ (reference sequence). The CDR3 length is 15 residues. This chain's CDR3 is CASSLEGARGEKLFF. In nucleotides, the CDR3 is TGTGCCAGCAGCTTAGAAGGTGCCAGGGGTGAAAAACTGTTTTTT.

This clone has a handful of counts. This chain links TRBV5-4 with TRBJ1-3, with no clear D. V lost 3 bases and J 2 bases, leaving 12 bases between the germline ends. Germline CDR1 reads SGHNT; CDR2 reads YYREEE (reference sequence). The CDR3 runs 15 residues. In nucleotides, the CDR3 is TGTGCCAGCAGCTCCCCTGGGAGGGCTGGAAACACCATATATTTT. Protein sequence: CASSSPGRAGNTIYF.

This clone turned up a few times. This chain uses TRBV5-1 with TRBJ2-7; D is possibly TRBD2 (6 bases). CDR3 length: 15 amino acids. Germline V gives CDR1 SGHRS, CDR2 YFSETQ. Trimming removed 2 bases from V and 4 bases from J, with 16 bases in between. CDR3 sequence: CASSFSGTGTYEQYF. The CDR3 DNA is TGCGCCAGCAGCTTCTCCGGGACCGGGACTTACGAGCAGTACTTC.

The chain recombines TRBV30 with TRBJ1-6; unclear D gene. Germline lookup yields CDR1 GTSNPN and CDR2 SVGIG (reference sequence). V lost 0 bases to trimming and J lost 0 bases, with 6 bases between them. This CDR3 region has 15 residues. The CDR3 DNA reads TGTGCCTGGAGTGTAGAGGGCTCCTATAATTCACCCCTCCACTTT. It specifies CAWSVEGSYNSPLHF.

The CDR3 reads CASSLGQGNSYEQYF. The CDR3 nucleotides are TGTGCCAGCAGCTTAGGACAGGGAAACTCCTACGAGCAGTACTTC. This chain uses TRBV11-2 with TRBJ2-7; 7 nucleotides agree with TRBD1. Germline V gene data show CDR1 as SGHAT and CDR2 as FQNNGV. The CDR3 is 15 residues long. Trimming cost V 1 base and J 0 bases; bases outside gene matches: 3.

The rearrangement uses TRBV9 and TRBJ2-2, with D possibly TRBD2 on 7 matching bases. Per germline, CDR1 SGDLS and CDR2 YYNGEE. CDR3 length equals 16 residues. With 0 bases removed from V and 4 bases from J, the gap between germline ends came to 13 bases. CDR3 region: CASSVGGGGSTGELFF. The DNA of the CDR3 is TGTGCCAGCAGCGTAGGGGGAGGGGGGTCCACCGGGGAGCTGTTTTTT.

CDR3 in amino acids: CAISESGSSTDTQYF. The CDR3 region has the DNA TGTGCCATCAGTGAGTCCGGGTCTAGCACAGATACGCAGTATTTT. The gene calls are TRBV10-3 and TRBJ2-3; D is undetermined. This CDR3 has 15 residues. V lost 0 bases to trimming and J lost 0 bases, with 7 bases between them. From germline, CDR1 is ENHRY and CDR2 SYGVKD.

This clone has a single count. The rearrangement links TRBV4-3 to TRBJ2-5; 12 bases map to TRBD2. V was clipped by 0 bases and J by 5 bases; unmatched bases: 7. Germline V gene data show CDR1 as LGHNA and CDR2 as YSLEER. CDR3 size: 17 residues. Written as DNA, the CDR3 is TGCGCCAGCAGCCAAGATTGGCTAGCGGGGGGGCCTGAGACCCAGTACTTC. Translation: CASSQDWLAGGPETQYF.

V is TRBV4-1 and J is TRBJ2-5; TRBD2 matches 12 bases. Germline V gives CDR1 MGHRA, CDR2 YSYEKL. V gave up 3 bases and J gave up 5 bases; unmatched junction bases: 4. This CDR3 has 15 amino acids. In nucleotides, the CDR3 is TGCGCCAGCAGCCACGGACTAGCGGGAAGCGAGACCCAGTACTTC. Its translation is CASSHGLAGSETQYF.

This CDR3 reads CASSLWTSGGAPDTQYF. The CDR3 coding sequence is TGTGCCAGCAGTCTGTGGACTAGCGGGGGGGCCCCAGATACGCAGTATTTT. The rearrangement joins TRBV28 to TRBJ2-3; the match to TRBD2 covers 15 bases. J gave up 4 bases and V 5 bases, and 7 bases lay outside the gene matches. The germline gives CDR1 MDHEN, CDR2 SYDVKM. The CDR3 extends over 17 amino acids.

The V gene is TRBV6-1, the J gene TRBJ1-3, with D unresolved. The CDR3 runs 14 residues. Germline V gene data show CDR1 as MNHNS and CDR2 as SASEGT. The V gene lost 4 bases and the J gene lost 0 bases, with 7 bases spanning the gap. The CDR3 DNA reads as TGTGCCAGCAGTGGCCAGGACTCTGGAAACACCATATATTTT. It encodes CASSGQDSGNTIYF.